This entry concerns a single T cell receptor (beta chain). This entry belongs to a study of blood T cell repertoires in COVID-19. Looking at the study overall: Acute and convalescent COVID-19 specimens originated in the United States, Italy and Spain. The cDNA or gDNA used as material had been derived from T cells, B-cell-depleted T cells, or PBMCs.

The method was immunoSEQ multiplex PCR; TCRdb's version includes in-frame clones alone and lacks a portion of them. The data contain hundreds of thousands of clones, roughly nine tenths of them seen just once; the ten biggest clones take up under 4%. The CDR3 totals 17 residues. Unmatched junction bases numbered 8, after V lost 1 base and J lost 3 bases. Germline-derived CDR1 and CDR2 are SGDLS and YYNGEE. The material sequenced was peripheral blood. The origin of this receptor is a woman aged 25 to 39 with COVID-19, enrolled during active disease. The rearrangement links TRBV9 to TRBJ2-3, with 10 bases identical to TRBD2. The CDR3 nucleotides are TGTGCCAGCAGCGTACACGGGAGCGGGGGGGCGACAGATACGCAGTATTTT. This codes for CASSVHGSGGATDTQYF.